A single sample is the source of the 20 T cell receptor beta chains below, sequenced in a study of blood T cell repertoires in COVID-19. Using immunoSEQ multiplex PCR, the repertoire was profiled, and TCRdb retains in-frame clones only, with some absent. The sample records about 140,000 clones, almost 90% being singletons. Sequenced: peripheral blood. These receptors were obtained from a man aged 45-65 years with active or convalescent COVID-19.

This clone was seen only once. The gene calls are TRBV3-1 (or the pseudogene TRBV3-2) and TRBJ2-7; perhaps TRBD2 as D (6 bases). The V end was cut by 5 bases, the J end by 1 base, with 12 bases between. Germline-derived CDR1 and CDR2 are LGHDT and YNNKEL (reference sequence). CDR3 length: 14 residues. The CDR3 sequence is CASSDQGLSYEQYF. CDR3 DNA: TGTGCCAGCAGCGACCAGGGACTGTCCTACGAGCAGTACTTC.

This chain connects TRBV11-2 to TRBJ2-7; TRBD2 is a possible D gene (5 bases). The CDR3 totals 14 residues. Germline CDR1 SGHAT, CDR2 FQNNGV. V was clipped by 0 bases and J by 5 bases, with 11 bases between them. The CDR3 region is CASSLERTLHEQYF. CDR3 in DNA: TGTGCCAGCAGCTTAGAAAGGACTCTACACGAGCAGTACTTC.

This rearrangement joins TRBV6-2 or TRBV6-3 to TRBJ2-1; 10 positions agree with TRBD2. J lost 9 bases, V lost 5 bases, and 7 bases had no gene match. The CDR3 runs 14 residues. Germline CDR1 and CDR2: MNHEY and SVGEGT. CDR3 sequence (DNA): TGTGCCAGCAGTCCGGCTAGCGGGAGCCCTGAGCAGTTCTTC. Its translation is CASSPASGSPEQFF.

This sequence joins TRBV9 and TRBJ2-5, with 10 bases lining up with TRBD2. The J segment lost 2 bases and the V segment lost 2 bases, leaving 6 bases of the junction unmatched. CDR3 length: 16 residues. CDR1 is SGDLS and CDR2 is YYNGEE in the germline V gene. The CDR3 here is CASSVFLAGEQETQYF. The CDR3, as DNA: TGTGCCAGCAGCGTGTTTCTAGCGGGAGAGCAAGAGACCCAGTACTTC.

The CDR3 region is CSAEQGRAAEAFF. CDR3 DNA sequence: TGCAGCGCGGAACAGGGTAGGGCAGCTGAAGCTTTCTTT. The chain couples TRBV29-1 to TRBJ1-1; possible D gene TRBD1, 6 bases. The CDR3 has 13 residues. The germline gives CDR1 SQVTM, CDR2 ANQGSEA. Trimming removed 7 bases from V and 6 bases from J, with 18 bases in between. The full variable domain, with the rest looked up from reference TRBV29-1 and TRBJ1-1, is SAVISQKPSRDICQRGTSLTIQCQVDSQVTMMFWYRQQPGQSLTLIATANQGSEATYESGFVIDKFPISRPNLTFSTLTVSNMSPEDSSIYLCSAEQGRAAEAFFGQGTRLTVV.

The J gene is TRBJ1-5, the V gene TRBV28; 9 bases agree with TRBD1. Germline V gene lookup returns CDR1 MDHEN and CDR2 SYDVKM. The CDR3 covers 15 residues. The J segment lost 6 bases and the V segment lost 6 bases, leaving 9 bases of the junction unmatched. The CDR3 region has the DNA TGTGCCAGCAGGGGTACAGGGGGCCAGCGTCAGCCCCAGCATTTT. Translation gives CASRGTGGQRQPQHF.

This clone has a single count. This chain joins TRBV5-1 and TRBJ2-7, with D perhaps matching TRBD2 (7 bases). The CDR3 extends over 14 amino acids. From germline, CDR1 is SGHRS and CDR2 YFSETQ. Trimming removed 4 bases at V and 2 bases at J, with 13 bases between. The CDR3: CASSRAGAPYEQYF. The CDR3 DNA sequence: TGCGCCAGCAGCCGTGCGGGGGCACCCTACGAGCAGTACTTC.

The CDR3: CASSARQGPNQPQHF. The DNA of the CDR3 is TGTGCCAGCAGTGCACGACAGGGCCCTAATCAGCCCCAGCATTTT. The V and J genes are TRBV27 and TRBJ1-5; 7 positions match TRBD1. The CDR3 spans 15 residues. The germline CDR1 and CDR2 sequences are MNHEY and SMNVEV (reference sequence). The trim removed 5 bases at V and 4 bases at J, leaving 8 bases unmatched.

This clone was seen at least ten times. The CDR3 DNA follows: TGTGCCATCAGGAAGGACAGGACTAACTATGGCTACACCTTC. It encodes CAIRKDRTNYGYTF. The chain uses TRBV10-3 and TRBJ1-2; 7 bases fit TRBD1. Germline V lookup: CDR1 ENHRY, CDR2 SYGVKD. V shed 6 bases, J shed 0 bases, and the junction held 4 bases outside the gene matches. CDR3 size: 14 residues.

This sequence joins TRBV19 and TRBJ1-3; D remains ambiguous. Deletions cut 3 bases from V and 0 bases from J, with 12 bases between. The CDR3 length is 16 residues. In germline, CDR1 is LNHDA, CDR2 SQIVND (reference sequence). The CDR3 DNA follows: TGTGCCAGTAGTATGGCGGGCTCCAGCTCTGGAAACACCATATATTTT. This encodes CASSMAGSSSGNTIYF. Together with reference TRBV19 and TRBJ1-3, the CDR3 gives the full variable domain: DGGITQSPKYLFRKEGQNVTLSCEQNLNHDAMYWYRQDPGQGLRLIYYSQIVNDFQKGDIAEGYSVSREKKESFPLTVTSAQKNPTAFYLCASSMAGSSSGNTIYFGEGSWLTVV.

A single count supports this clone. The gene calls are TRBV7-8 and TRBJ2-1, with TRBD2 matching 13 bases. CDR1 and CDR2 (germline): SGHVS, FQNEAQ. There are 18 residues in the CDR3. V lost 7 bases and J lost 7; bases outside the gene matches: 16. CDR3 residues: CASILPGLAGRVWNEQFF. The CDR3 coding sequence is TGTGCCAGCATTCTTCCGGGACTAGCGGGAAGGGTGTGGAATGAGCAGTTCTTC.

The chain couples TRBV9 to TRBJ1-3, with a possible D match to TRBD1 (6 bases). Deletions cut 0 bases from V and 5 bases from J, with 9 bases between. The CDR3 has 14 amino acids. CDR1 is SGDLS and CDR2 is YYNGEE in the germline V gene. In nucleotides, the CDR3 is TGTGCCAGCAGCGTAGAAGGGGGACGAAACACCATATATTTT. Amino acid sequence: CASSVEGGRNTIYF.

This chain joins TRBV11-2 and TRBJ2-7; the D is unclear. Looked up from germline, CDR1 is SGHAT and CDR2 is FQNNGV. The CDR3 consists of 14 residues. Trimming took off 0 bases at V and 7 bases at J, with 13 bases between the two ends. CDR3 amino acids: CASSLDLNRREQYF. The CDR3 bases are TGTGCCAGCAGCTTAGATCTAAACAGAAGGGAGCAGTACTTC.

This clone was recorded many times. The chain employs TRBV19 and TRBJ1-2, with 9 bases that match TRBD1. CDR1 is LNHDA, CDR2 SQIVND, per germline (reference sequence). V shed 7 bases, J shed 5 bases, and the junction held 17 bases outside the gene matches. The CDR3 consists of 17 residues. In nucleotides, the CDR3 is TGTGCCAGTACCCCCTACGGACAGGGGCAAAAAGGGTATGGCTACACCTTC. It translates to CASTPYGQGQKGYGYTF.

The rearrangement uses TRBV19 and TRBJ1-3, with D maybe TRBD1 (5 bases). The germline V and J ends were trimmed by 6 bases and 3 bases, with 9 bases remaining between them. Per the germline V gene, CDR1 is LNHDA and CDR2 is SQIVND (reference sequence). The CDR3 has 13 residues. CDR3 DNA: TGTGCCAGTAGCCGGGGGTTTGGAAACACCATATATTTT. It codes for CASSRGFGNTIYF.

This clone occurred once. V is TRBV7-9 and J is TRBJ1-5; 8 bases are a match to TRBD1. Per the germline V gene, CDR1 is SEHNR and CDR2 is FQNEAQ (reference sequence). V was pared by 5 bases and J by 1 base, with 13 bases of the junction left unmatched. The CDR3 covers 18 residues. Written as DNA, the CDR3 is TGTGCCAGCAGCCGAGGGGGAGGACAGGGCAACAGCAATCAGCCCCAGCATTTT. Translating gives CASSRGGGQGNSNQPQHF.

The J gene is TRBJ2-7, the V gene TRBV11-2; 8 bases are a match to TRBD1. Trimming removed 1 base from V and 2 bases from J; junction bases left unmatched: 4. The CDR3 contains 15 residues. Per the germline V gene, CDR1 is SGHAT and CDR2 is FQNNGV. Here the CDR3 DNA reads TGTGCCAGCAGCTTAGGTTGGACAGGGACCTACGAGCAGTACTTC. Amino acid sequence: CASSLGWTGTYEQYF.

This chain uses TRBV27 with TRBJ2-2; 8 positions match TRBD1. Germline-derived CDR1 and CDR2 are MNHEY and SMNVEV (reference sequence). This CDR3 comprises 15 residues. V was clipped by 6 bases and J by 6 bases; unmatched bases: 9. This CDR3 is CASRRQGMSSGELFF. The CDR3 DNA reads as TGTGCCAGCAGGAGACAGGGGATGTCATCCGGGGAGCTGTTTTTT.

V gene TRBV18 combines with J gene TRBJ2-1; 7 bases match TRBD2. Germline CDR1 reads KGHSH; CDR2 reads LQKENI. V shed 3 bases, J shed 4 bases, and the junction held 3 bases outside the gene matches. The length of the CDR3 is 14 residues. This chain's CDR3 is CASSPGTIYNEQFF. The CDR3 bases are TGTGCCAGCTCACCCGGGACTATTTACAATGAGCAGTTCTTC.

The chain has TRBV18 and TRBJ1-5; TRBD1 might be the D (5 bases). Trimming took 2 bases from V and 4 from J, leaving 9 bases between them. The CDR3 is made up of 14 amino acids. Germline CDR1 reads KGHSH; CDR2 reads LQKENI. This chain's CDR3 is CASSPAGGNQPQHF. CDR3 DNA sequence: TGTGCCAGCTCACCAGCCGGGGGGAATCAGCCCCAGCATTTT.